This TCR beta chain stems from a study of blood T cell repertoires in COVID-19. Study overall: The study drew acute and convalescent COVID-19 samples from the United States, Italy and Spain. The cDNA or gDNA used as material had been derived from T cells, B-cell-depleted T cells, or PBMCs.

Trimming removed 8 bases from V and 1 base from J; junction bases left unmatched: 2. Germline V gene sequence: CDR1 GTSNPN, CDR2 SVGIG (reference sequence). The CDR3 loop spans 13 amino acids. Authors' processing steps: Reference gene primer amplification gave estimated nucleated cell counts. Here immunoSEQ multiplex PCR was the method, and the copy in TCRdb shows in-frame clones only, minus some. That table supplies the V and J calls and clone size; D and trimming were determined from the DNA. This sample has approximately 220,000 clones; around four fifths occur once, and the top ten carry approximately 7.4%.

Sample: peripheral blood. The V call is TRBV30, the J call TRBJ1-1; 12 bases map to TRBD1. The clonotype was recovered from a woman aged 45-59 years with acute or convalescent COVID-19. CDR3 coding DNA: TGTGCCGGGACAGGGGGCGCGAACACTGAAGCTTTCTTT. This sequence encodes CAGTGGANTEAFF. Combining the CDR3 with reference TRBV30 and TRBJ1-1 gives the whole variable domain SQTIHQWPATLVQPVGSPLSLECTVEGTSNPNLYWYRQAAGRGLQLLFYSVGIGQISSEVPQNLSASRPQDRQFILSSKKLLLSDSGFYLCAGTGGANTEAFFGQGTRLTVV.